These T cell receptor beta chains were read from a single sample in a study of CD8 T cells in ankylosing spondylitis. TCRdb re-derived calls from the 5' RACE reads in MiXCR, one entry per CDR3 protein. Found here are 200,000 to 300,000 distinct CDR3 sequences, more than 9% of them singletons; the top ten hold approximately 2.5%. Specimen: blood, either unsorted or a sorted T cell fraction (not recorded which). These receptors all stem from a male donor with ankylosing spondylitis or in good health (not recorded which). Both conserved end residues are part of each CDR3. The D gene is left open where the match is weak. Where a row states a size, it is once, few, many or the class of an expanded clone; other rows omit it.

d_gene	v_gene	abundance	j_gene	CDR3nt	CDR3aa
TRBD2	TRBV7-9	-	TRBJ2-3	TGTGCCAGCAGCCTCCTGGCGGGGGGGCACACGCAGTATTTT	CASSLLAGGHTQYF
TRBD2	TRBV5-1	many	TRBJ2-3	TGCGCCAGCAGCGGGGGGACTAGCGGTAGCACAGATACGCAGTATTTT	CASSGGTSGSTDTQYF
-	TRBV6-1	many	TRBJ2-1	TGTGCCAGCAGTGTCTCCTGGTCTGAGCAGTTCTTC	CASSVSWSEQFF
-	TRBV7-2	many	TRBJ2-1	TGTGCCAGCAGCCCAGGGTCAGGGAATGAGCAGTTCTTC	CASSPGSGNEQFF
TRBD2	TRBV5-5	many	TRBJ2-5	TGTGCCAGCAGCCGCTTACAAAGCGGGGGGAGCGAGACCCAGTACTTC	CASSRLQSGGSETQYF
TRBD2	TRBV10-3	-	TRBJ2-4	TGTGCCATTGCCGACCGGGGGGAAAACATTCAGTACTTC	CAIADRGENIQYF
TRBD2	TRBV2	-	TRBJ2-1	TGTACCAGCAGCACCCGGACTAGCGGGGATGATGAGCAGTTCTTC	CTSSTRTSGDDEQFF
TRBD2	TRBV4-1	many	TRBJ2-7	TGCGCCAGCAGCCTAATGAGCGGGAGCGAGCAGTACTTC	CASSLMSGSEQYF
-	TRBV28	few	TRBJ2-3	TGTGCCAGCAGCTCTAAGGCCCGGACGGATACGCAGTATTTT	CASSSKARTDTQYF
TRBD1	TRBV5-1	-	TRBJ1-1	TGCGCCAGCAGCGCGGACAGGGCAACTGAAGCTTTCTTT	CASSADRATEAFF
TRBD2	TRBV5-1	many	TRBJ2-7	TGCGCCAGCAGCGCTAGCGGGATCAGCTACGAGCAGTACTTC	CASSASGISYEQYF
-	TRBV4-1	few	TRBJ2-7	TGCGCCAGCAGCCAGCACCACCCCCGGGTCGGGGACGAGCAGTACTTC	CASSQHHPRVGDEQYF
-	TRBV18	many	TRBJ2-3	TGTGCCAGCTCATCAGGGGCAGCCACAGATACGCAGTATTTT	CASSSGAATDTQYF
-	TRBV2	many	TRBJ2-4	TGTGCCAGCATGGTGGTAGCCAAAAACATTCAGTACTTC	CASMVVAKNIQYF
TRBD2	TRBV30	-	TRBJ2-2	TGTGCCTGGAGTGTACAACTAGCGGTCACCGGGGAGCTGTTTTTT	CAWSVQLAVTGELFF
-	TRBV5-1	-	TRBJ2-6	TGCGCCAGCAGCTCGGACCTTTCTGGGGCCAACGTCCTGACTTTC	CASSSDLSGANVLTF
TRBD2	TRBV20-1	many	TRBJ2-7	TGCAGTGCTAGCGGACTAGCGGTCTCCTACGAGCAGTACTTC	CSASGLAVSYEQYF
-	TRBV12-3/TRBV12-4	many	TRBJ1-1	TGTGCCAGTCTTGGGACTGAAGCTTTCTTT	CASLGTEAFF
-	TRBV20-1	few	TRBJ2-7	TGCAGTGCAGATACAGGGTCCGTGCAGTACTTC	CSADTGSVQYF
-	TRBV6-2/TRBV6-3	many	TRBJ2-4	TGTGCCAGCAGTCAGACCGGGGCCAAAAACATTCAGTACTTC	CASSQTGAKNIQYF
TRBD1	TRBV7-9	few	TRBJ2-7	TGTGCCAGCAGCTTAGCGGGACAGGCAGGATACGAGCAGTACTTC	CASSLAGQAGYEQYF
-	TRBV5-6	many	TRBJ1-4	TGTGCCAGCAGCTTGTGGGCGGCGAGGAAACTGTTTTTT	CASSLWAARKLFF